This T cell receptor (beta chain) was retrieved from a study of multiple sclerosis patients with progressive multifocal leukoencephalopathy. Noted time point: time of PML onset. Natalizumab-treated patients developed PML between roughly 16 and 60 months into natalizumab therapy. The T3 samples were drawn when PML began. V lost 10 bases, J lost 5 bases, and 17 bases lay in between. There are 13 residues in the CDR3. Germline V gives CDR1 MNHNS, CDR2 SASEGT. Sequencing was at survey level. Synthetic inline TR CDR3 controls covering all V-J pairings were spiked into each PCR. TCRdb's copy holds only in-frame clones and misses some; the assay was immunoSEQ multiplex PCR. The table has tens of thousands of clones, around 85% seen once.

The J gene is TRBJ1-1, the V gene TRBV6-1; D is uncertain. The material sequenced was PBMCs, taken from a patient treated with natalizumab. The receptor was derived from a woman aged 25 to 39 with progressive multifocal leukoencephalopathy. DNA of the CDR3: TGTGCCACGCGCTTCGCGGGTGGGACTGAAGCTTTCTTT. It yields the protein CATRFAGGTEAFF.